A single sample gave rise to the 9 T cell receptor beta chains below, sequenced in a study of blood T cell repertoires in COVID-19. Sequenced by immunoSEQ multiplex PCR; TCRdb stores in-frame clones only, minus some. This table holds around 210,000 clones, 80% to 90% found once. Sequenced sample: peripheral blood. These receptor sequences come from an older woman with acute or convalescent COVID-19.

The genes are TRBV19 and TRBJ2-2; D is unresolved. In germline, CDR1 is LNHDA, CDR2 SQIVND (reference sequence). The CDR3 is 13 amino acids. Trimming cost V 4 bases and J 6 bases, with 9 bases left between them. The CDR3 DNA reads TGTGCCAGTAGTAGAGAGCGAGCCGGGGAGCTGTTTTTT. Translating gives CASSRERAGELFF.

The J gene is TRBJ2-7, the V gene TRBV5-6; tentative D call: TRBD1 (5 bases). The CDR3 loop spans 12 amino acids. The germline V gene encodes CDR1 SGHDT and CDR2 YYEEEE. Deletions cut 1 base from V and 6 bases from J, with 8 bases between. CDR3 DNA: TGTGCCAGCAGCTTGAAGCAGGGCGAGCAGTACTTC. This encodes CASSLKQGEQYF.

The CDR3 bases are TGTGCCAGCAGCGAGGACAGAAACTATGGCTACACCTTC. Its protein is CASSEDRNYGYTF. The chain carries TRBV5-4 and TRBJ1-2; TRBD1 is a possible D gene (6 bases). Germline V gene data show CDR1 as SGHNT and CDR2 as YYREEE (reference sequence). The CDR3 runs to 13 residues. V lost 4 bases and J 2 bases, leaving 9 bases between the germline ends.

This sequence joins TRBV18 and TRBJ1-2; no definite D call. Between the trimmed V and J ends, which lost 1 base and 6 bases, there was a span of 12 bases. CDR3 length equals 14 residues. The germline V gene encodes CDR1 KGHSH and CDR2 LQKENI. The DNA of the CDR3 is TGTGCCAGCTCACCACTCCCTGCCACGGATGGCTACACCTTC. Translation gives CASSPLPATDGYTF.

There are a few counts of this clone. V is TRBV11-3 and J is TRBJ2-7; TRBD2 agrees at 8 bases. The CDR3 length is 15 residues. With 3 bases clipped from V and 5 bases from J, the junction kept 9 bases outside the gene matches. Looked up from germline, CDR1 is SGHNT and CDR2 is YENEEA. The CDR3 nucleotides are TGTGCCAGCAGCTTGTTCGACCGGGAGGGTAACGAGCAGTACTTC. Its protein product is CASSLFDREGNEQYF.

This chain connects TRBV18 to TRBJ2-7; TRBD1 agrees at 7 bases. V dropped 4 bases and J dropped 3; count of bases not matched to a gene: 3. The CDR3 totals 13 residues. Per germline, CDR1 KGHSH and CDR2 LQKENI. CDR3 nucleotide sequence: TGTGCCAGCTCACGGGGACAGTTCTACGAGCAGTACTTC. This translates into CASSRGQFYEQYF.

This chain uses TRBV19 with TRBJ2-1, with 8 bases lining up with TRBD2. Trimming cost V 6 bases and J 4 bases; bases outside gene matches: 5. This CDR3 comprises 14 residues. Germline CDR1 LNHDA, CDR2 SQIVND (reference sequence). The CDR3 DNA is TGTGCCAGTAGGGCGGGGGGCCAATACAATGAGCAGTTCTTC. This sequence encodes CASRAGGQYNEQFF.

The chain has TRBV13 and TRBJ2-1; the match to TRBD1 covers 7 bases. Trimming cost V 7 bases and J 5 bases; bases outside gene matches: 8. The CDR3 contains 14 residues. The germline gives CDR1 PRHDT, CDR2 FYEKMQ (reference sequence). The CDR3: CASMEAGGHNEQFF. DNA of the CDR3: TGTGCCAGCATGGAAGCAGGGGGACACAATGAGCAGTTCTTC.

This sequence joins TRBV18 and TRBJ2-2, with 11 bases that match TRBD2. From germline, CDR1 is KGHSH and CDR2 LQKENI. The CDR3 is 16 amino acids. The junction had 5 bases not matched to a gene; V was cut back by 7 bases and J by 1 base. The CDR3: CASLSGTSGNTGELFF. The CDR3 region has the DNA TGTGCCAGCTTATCCGGGACTAGCGGGAACACCGGGGAGCTGTTTTTT.